The next 31 T cell receptor beta chains were all read from a single sample in a study of blood T cell repertoires in COVID-19. Profiling relied on immunoSEQ multiplex PCR, and the TCRdb table lists in-frame clones only, not all of them. This table holds some 25,000 clones, around 86% found once. Input material: peripheral blood. Source of these receptors: a man between 45 and 60 years old with active COVID-19.

The V call is TRBV9, the J call TRBJ2-2, with 9 bases that match TRBD2. The CDR3 has 14 residues. Germline-derived CDR1 and CDR2 are SGDLS and YYNGEE. The trim removed 3 bases at V and 6 bases at J, leaving 3 bases unmatched. CDR3 coding DNA: TGTGCCAGCAGCGGGACTAGCGAAGCCGGGGAGCTGTTTTTT. Translated: CASSGTSEAGELFF.

In the case of this clone: Its ends do not fully match the called genes, so a read error is possible. This chain joins TRBV10-3 and TRBJ2-1; 7 bases fit TRBD2. The CDR3 spans 14 residues. Germline loops: CDR1 ENHRY, CDR2 SYGVKD. The CDR3 loop reads CAISGGLIYDEQFF. In DNA form, the CDR3 reads TGTGCCATCAGTGGGGGACTAATCTACGATGAGCAGTTCTTC.

The chain couples TRBV7-6 to TRBJ1-3, with a possible D match to TRBD1 (5 bases). Trimming pared 5 bases from V and 4 bases from J, leaving 12 bases between. The germline CDR1 and CDR2 sequences are SGHVS and FNYEAQ. The CDR3 is 14 residues long. CDR3 bases: TGTGCCAGCAGCCGGGGGGGACCCGGAAACACCATATATTTT. It specifies CASSRGGPGNTIYF.

The genes are TRBV6-5 and TRBJ1-2; TRBD1 might be the D (5 bases). The V end was cut by 8 bases, the J end by 6 bases, with 16 bases between. Germline CDR1 MNHEY, CDR2 SVGAGI. The CDR3 totals 13 residues. The CDR3, as DNA: TGTGCCAGCTCCCCGGGGGGGTACAATGGCTACACCTTC. Its protein product is CASSPGGYNGYTF.

The rearrangement joins TRBV9 to TRBJ2-3; TRBD2 aligns across 7 bases. The CDR3 consists of 13 residues. Germline CDR1 SGDLS, CDR2 YYNGEE. V shed 5 bases and J 5 bases; nucleotides not matched to a gene: 5. In DNA, the CDR3 is TGTGCCAGCAGAGCGGGACGGGAAGATACGCAGTATTTT. It specifies CASRAGREDTQYF.

This clone was counted a few times. The chain couples TRBV18 to TRBJ2-1; 7 bases match TRBD1. Looked up from germline, CDR1 is KGHSH and CDR2 is LQKENI. The V gene end was trimmed by 4 bases and the J gene end by 2 bases; junction bases not matched to a gene: 2. CDR3 length equals 14 residues. CDR3 nucleotide sequence: TGTGCCAGCTCACAAGGACAGGCCTACAATGAGCAGTTCTTC. This translates into CASSQGQAYNEQFF.

In nucleotides, the CDR3 is TGTGCCAGCAGCTTGACTAGCGGGGGGCACGAGACCCAGTACTTC. Amino acids: CASSLTSGGHETQYF. The chain uses TRBV5-4 and TRBJ2-5, with 12 bases lining up with TRBD2. CDR1 and CDR2 from the germline V gene are SGHNT and YYREEE (reference sequence). V lost 1 base and J lost 5; bases outside the gene matches: 3. The CDR3 runs 15 residues.

The chain is built from TRBV7-9 and TRBJ1-3; D remains ambiguous. The ends were cut back, 3 bases at V and 0 bases at J, with 12 bases in the middle. The germline gives CDR1 SEHNR, CDR2 FQNEAQ (reference sequence). The CDR3 has 16 residues. This CDR3 reads CASSLIGGSSGNTIYF. The DNA for the CDR3 is TGTGCCAGCAGCTTGATCGGCGGTAGCTCTGGAAACACCATATATTTT.

J is TRBJ2-2 and V is TRBV4-1; TRBD2 aligns across 12 bases. CDR3 length equals 19 residues. CDR1 MGHRA and CDR2 YSYEKL come from the germline V gene. V lost 1 base to trimming and J lost 4 bases; unmatched junction nucleotides: 10. As DNA, the CDR3 is TGCGCCAGCAGCCAAGTACTAGCGGGGGGACCGCGAGGCACCGGGGAGCTGTTTTTT. Protein: CASSQVLAGGPRGTGELFF.

The gene calls are TRBV10-1 and TRBJ2-1; 8 positions match TRBD2. The germline V gene encodes CDR1 WNHNN and CDR2 SYGVQD (reference sequence). The CDR3 runs 17 residues. The trim removed 2 bases at V and 4 bases at J, leaving 10 bases unmatched. For the CDR3, the DNA is TGCGCCAGCAGTGAGGCCGATGGCGGGGGGCGTTACAATGAGCAGTTCTTC. It is translated as CASSEADGGGRYNEQFF.

The gene calls are TRBV3-1 (or the pseudogene TRBV3-2) and TRBJ2-7; TRBD1 matches 7 bases. V lost 4 bases and J lost 2; bases outside the gene matches: 32. Germline lookup yields CDR1 LGHDT and CDR2 YNNKEL (reference sequence). This CDR3 region has 23 residues. In DNA form, the CDR3 reads TGTGCCAGCAGCCCGCCTATCCGGGACAGCCTGACTACCGACTCCCCGGACGCCTACGAGCAGTACGTC. Translation gives CASSPPIRDSLTTDSPDAYEQYV.

The genes are TRBV6-6 and TRBJ2-5; weak D call: TRBD2 (5 bases). The germline gives CDR1 MNHNY, CDR2 SVGAGI (reference sequence). V was cut by 6 bases and J by 7 bases, with 15 bases left in between. The CDR3 is 13 residues long. The CDR3 DNA follows: TGTGCCAGCAGGCCACGAACCGGAGGGACCCAGTACTTC. Encoded protein: CASRPRTGGTQYF.

The chain combines TRBV27 with TRBJ2-3; 10 nucleotides agree with TRBD1. The germline gives CDR1 MNHEY, CDR2 SMNVEV (reference sequence). The CDR3 extends over 17 amino acids. Unmatched junction bases numbered 8, after V lost 5 bases and J lost 0 bases. The CDR3 DNA follows: TGTGCCAGCAGTCCCCAGGACAGGGGGTTTAGCACAGATACGCAGTATTTT. Its protein is CASSPQDRGFSTDTQYF.

The V and J genes are TRBV7-9 and TRBJ2-7, with D perhaps matching TRBD1 (6 bases). Germline CDR1 is SEHNR and CDR2 is FQNEAQ (reference sequence). Trimming stripped 5 bases from V and 6 bases from J, with 14 bases between. CDR3 size: 13 residues. Here the CDR3 reads CASSPGQRSEQYF. The CDR3 bases are TGTGCCAGCAGCCCCGGACAGAGGAGCGAGCAGTACTTC.

V is TRBV28 and J is TRBJ2-7, with no clear D. Trimming stripped 3 bases from V and 1 base from J, with 4 bases between. This CDR3 is 12 amino acids long. Germline-derived CDR1 and CDR2 are MDHEN and SYDVKM. The chain's CDR3 is CASSFPSYEQYF. The CDR3 DNA reads as TGTGCCAGCAGTTTCCCTTCCTACGAGCAGTACTTC.

This sequence joins TRBV10-3 and TRBJ1-1, with TRBD1 as a possible D gene (6 bases). The V gene's germline CDR1 is ENHRY and CDR2 SYGVKD. The V end was cut by 2 bases, the J end by 2 bases, with 9 bases between. The CDR3 is 14 amino acids. The CDR3 spells CAISEGQTNTEAFF. For the CDR3, the DNA is TGTGCCATCAGTGAGGGACAGACAAACACTGAAGCTTTCTTT.

This rearrangement joins TRBV29-1 to TRBJ2-3; 16 positions match TRBD2. V gave up 2 bases and J gave up 2 bases; unmatched junction bases: 16. The CDR3 sequence is 21 residues long. Germline loops: CDR1 SQVTM, CDR2 ANQGSEA. The chain's CDR3 is CSVEFAETGTSGRAVTDTQYF. CDR3 DNA: TGCAGCGTTGAATTCGCGGAAACCGGGACTAGCGGGAGGGCGGTCACAGATACGCAGTATTTT.

This chain connects TRBV19 to TRBJ2-5, with a tentative D call TRBD1 (6 bases). There are 16 residues in the CDR3. Germline V gives CDR1 LNHDA, CDR2 SQIVND (reference sequence). Trimming removed 3 bases from V and 4 bases from J, with 18 bases in between. In nucleotides, the CDR3 is TGTGCCAGTAGTATCGGACAGTCTAGAACATTAGAGACCCAGTACTTC. This codes for CASSIGQSRTLETQYF.

The rearrangement uses TRBV28 and TRBJ2-1; 7 bases are shared with TRBD2. Germline V gene data show CDR1 as MDHEN and CDR2 as SYDVKM. This CDR3 is 13 amino acids long. Unmatched junction bases numbered 4, after V lost 2 bases and J lost 9 bases. The CDR3 DNA sequence: TGTGCCAGCAGTTTAGGGGGGAGGGGTGAGCAGTTCTTC. Its translation: CASSLGGRGEQFF. The entire variable domain, with the rest obtained from reference TRBV28 and TRBJ2-1, is as follows: DVKVTQSSRYLVKRTGEKVFLECVQDMDHENMFWYRQDPGLGLRLIYFSYDVKMKEKGDIPEGYSVSREKKERFSLILESASTNQTSMYLCASSLGGRGEQFFGPGTRLTVL.

The chain has TRBV5-4 and TRBJ2-1; D remains unclear. The V end was cut by 4 bases, the J end by 2 bases, with 7 bases between. This CDR3 contains 13 residues. The germline V gene encodes CDR1 SGHNT and CDR2 YYREEE (reference sequence). Here the CDR3 DNA reads TGTGCCAGCAGCGAGGCACCCTACAATGAGCAGTTCTTC. Translation gives CASSEAPYNEQFF.

The chain employs TRBV30 and TRBJ2-3, with D uncertain. Trimming cost V 5 bases and J 8 bases, with 14 bases left between them. CDR1 GTSNPN and CDR2 SVGIG come from the germline V gene (reference sequence). This CDR3 is 12 amino acids long. CDR3 bases: TGTGCCTGGGCAGTAGCTCTTGGTACGCAGTATTTT. Amino acids: CAWAVALGTQYF.

V usage is TRBV5-1 and J usage is TRBJ1-2; possibly TRBD1 for D (6 bases). The CDR3 totals 14 residues. Trimming removed 6 bases at V and 1 base at J, with 13 bases between. Germline V lookup: CDR1 SGHRS, CDR2 YFSETQ. Written as DNA, the CDR3 is TGCGCCAGCACCCCGCCAGGGGTTAACTATGGCTACACCTTC. This translates into CASTPPGVNYGYTF.

In DNA form, the CDR3 reads TGTGCCAGTAGTATGGCCCGAGATACGCAGTATTTT. As protein: CASSMARDTQYF. The rearrangement uses TRBV19 and TRBJ2-3; D gene uncertain. Germline loops: CDR1 LNHDA, CDR2 SQIVND (reference sequence). Between the trimmed V and J ends, which lost 3 bases and 5 bases, there was a span of 6 bases. The CDR3 length is 12 residues.

In its sample, this clone is medium-sized. V and J are TRBV19 and TRBJ1-1; maybe TRBD1 (5 bases). The CDR3 has 15 amino acids. Trimming stripped 8 bases from V and 0 bases from J, with 16 bases between. Germline V gene data show CDR1 as LNHDA and CDR2 as SQIVND (reference sequence). CDR3 coding DNA: TGTGCCAGTCCCCTCCCGACAGAAATGAACACTGAAGCTTTCTTT. Protein product: CASPLPTEMNTEAFF.

The V call is TRBV28, the J call TRBJ1-3; D is ambiguous. CDR1 MDHEN and CDR2 SYDVKM come from the germline V gene. The CDR3 loop spans 15 amino acids. Trimming pared 2 bases from V and 4 bases from J, leaving 12 bases between. The CDR3 nucleotides are TGTGCCAGCAGTTTAATCGGGGATTGGGGAAACACCATATATTTT. Amino acids: CASSLIGDWGNTIYF.

The J gene is TRBJ2-5, the V gene TRBV4-1; 7 nucleotides agree with TRBD1. The CDR3 length is 16 residues. Germline V gene sequence: CDR1 MGHRA, CDR2 YSYEKL. V shed 1 base, J shed 5 bases, and the junction held 10 bases outside the gene matches. CDR3 sequence: CASSQVLVRGPETQYF. CDR3 nucleotides: TGCGCCAGCAGCCAAGTCCTGGTGAGGGGGCCGGAGACCCAGTACTTC.

The V call is TRBV18, the J call TRBJ1-1; 10 bases match TRBD1. V shed 3 bases, J shed 0 bases, and the junction held 4 bases outside the gene matches. The germline gives CDR1 KGHSH, CDR2 LQKENI. This CDR3 is 16 amino acids long. CDR3 in DNA: TGTGCCAGCTCACCCGACAGGGGGCGAATGAACACTGAAGCTTTCTTT. Translation gives CASSPDRGRMNTEAFF.

This clone appeared a single time. V is TRBV2 and J is TRBJ1-3, with TRBD1 matching 7 bases. J was trimmed by 4 bases and V by 6 bases; bases with no gene match: 6. This CDR3 is 14 amino acids long. CDR1 and CDR2 (germline): SNHLY, FYNNEI. The CDR3 DNA reads as TGTGCCAGCAGCTTCACAGGGGCAGGAAACACCATATATTTT. Translation gives CASSFTGAGNTIYF. Supplemented by reference TRBV2 and TRBJ1-3, the full variable domain reads EPEVTQTPSHQVTQMGQEVILRCVPISNHLYFYWYRQILGQKVEFLVSFYNNEISEKSEIFDDQFSVERPDGSNFTLKIRSTKLEDSAMYFCASSFTGAGNTIYFGEGSWLTVV.

This chain connects TRBV6-5 to TRBJ2-3; D is ambiguous. Per the germline V gene, CDR1 is MNHEY and CDR2 is SVGAGI. This CDR3 contains 15 residues. V lost 6 bases and J lost 2, with 15 bases in between. The CDR3 protein is CASSRVGQPTDTQYF. The CDR3 coding sequence is TGTGCCAGCAGCCGCGTTGGGCAACCCACAGATACGCAGTATTTT.

The J gene is TRBJ2-5, the V gene TRBV7-3; D ambiguous. CDR1 is SGHTA and CDR2 is FQGTGA in the germline V gene. This CDR3 is 14 amino acids long. Trimming removed 2 bases at V and 4 bases at J, with 11 bases between. CDR3 DNA: TGTGCCAGCAGCTTATACTTTGGGCGAGAGACCCAGTACTTC. This sequence encodes CASSLYFGRETQYF.

The rearrangement uses TRBV7-2 and TRBJ2-3; 12 bases map to TRBD2. The CDR3 loop spans 16 amino acids. Germline V gene sequence: CDR1 SGHTA, CDR2 FQGNSA. V gave up 3 bases and J gave up 5 bases; unmatched junction bases: 6. The CDR3 sequence: CASSLASGRAEDTQYF. Here the CDR3 DNA reads TGTGCCAGCAGCTTGGCTAGCGGGAGGGCCGAAGATACGCAGTATTTT.